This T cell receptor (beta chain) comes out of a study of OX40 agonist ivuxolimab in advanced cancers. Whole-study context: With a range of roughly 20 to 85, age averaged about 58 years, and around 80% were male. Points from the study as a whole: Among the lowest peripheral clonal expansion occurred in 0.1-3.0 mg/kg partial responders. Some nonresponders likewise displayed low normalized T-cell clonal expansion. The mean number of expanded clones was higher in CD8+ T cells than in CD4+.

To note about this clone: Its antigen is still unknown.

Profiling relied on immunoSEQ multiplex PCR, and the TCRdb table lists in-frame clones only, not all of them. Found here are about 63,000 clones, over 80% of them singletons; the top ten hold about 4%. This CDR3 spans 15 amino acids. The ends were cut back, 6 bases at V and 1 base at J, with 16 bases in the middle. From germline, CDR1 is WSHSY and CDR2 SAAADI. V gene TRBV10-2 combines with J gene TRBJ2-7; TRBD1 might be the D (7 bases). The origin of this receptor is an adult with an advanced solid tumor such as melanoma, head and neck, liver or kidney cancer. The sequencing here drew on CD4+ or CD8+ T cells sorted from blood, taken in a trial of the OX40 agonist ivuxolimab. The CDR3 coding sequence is TGCGCCAGCAGGGAGGGCTCAGGGGGGTCCTACGAGCAGTACGTC. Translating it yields CASREGSGGSYEQYV.